This TCR beta chain was identified in a study of blood T cell repertoires in COVID-19. Study-level information: Samples of COVID-19 (acute and convalescent) were obtained from the United States, Italy and Spain. From T cells, B-cell-depleted T cells, or PBMCs came the material, which was cDNA or gDNA.

The V gene lost 1 base and the J gene lost 7 bases, with 10 bases spanning the gap. Germline CDR1 LGHNA, CDR2 YSLEER. This CDR3 is 14 amino acids long. Enrollment of patients from Seattle took place during active infection, with longitudinal follow-up. Original handling: Researchers report that nucleated cell counts were estimated from reference gene primer amplification. This table comes from immunoSEQ multiplex PCR, and its TCRdb copy is limited to in-frame clones, with some not included. V, J and clone size were drawn from that table, and D and trimming were deduced from the DNA. The profile shows roughly 330,000 clones, 87% of them singletons.

This TCR was recovered from a man aged 30 to 39 with COVID-19, enrolled during active disease. Specimen: peripheral blood. The J gene is TRBJ1-4, the V gene TRBV4-3; D uncertain. CDR3 coding DNA: TGCGCCAGCAGCCAAGGAGAGGGCCCTGAAAAACTGTTTTTT. This translates into CASSQGEGPEKLFF.